This section outlines one T cell receptor (beta chain) sequence together with its context. This sample was taken from a study of blood T cell repertoires in COVID-19. Study-wide background: Sources were T cells, B-cell-depleted T cells, or PBMCs; the material itself was cDNA or gDNA.

Using immunoSEQ multiplex PCR, the repertoire was profiled, and TCRdb retains in-frame clones only, with some absent. This table holds 250,000 to 300,000 clones, about 85% found once. Germline V lookup: CDR1 MNHEY, CDR2 SMNVEV (reference sequence). This CDR3 contains 15 residues. Unmatched junction bases numbered 7, after V lost 3 bases and J lost 4 bases. The source of this sequence is a man in his 60s with acute or convalescent COVID-19. The specimen sequenced was peripheral blood. The rearrangement links TRBV27 to TRBJ2-7; 9 bases are shared with TRBD2. For the CDR3, the DNA is TGTGCCAGCAGTTTGACCAGGACTAGCGTGTACGAGCAGTACTTC. Its translation is CASSLTRTSVYEQYF.